A selection of T cell receptor beta chains follows, all from one sample in a study of shared clonotypes between healthy human individuals. Profiled with immunoSEQ multiplex PCR; TCRdb holds only in-frame clones, not every one. The profile shows about 1.4 million clones, roughly 96% of them singletons. Sample: naive CD4+ T cells sorted from blood. The receptors here all came from a man under 40 in good health. CDR3s include the opening cysteine and the closing phenylalanine or tryptophan. D genes are given only for firm matches. Some rows mark clone size as missing; the rest say once, few, many or name a class of expanded clone.

v_gene,d_gene,j_gene,abundance,len,CDR3aa,CDR3nt
TRBV11-3,TRBD2,TRBJ2-3,.,15,CASSLAGGRADTQYF,TGTGCCAGCAGCTTAGCGGGAGGTCGCGCGGATACGCAGTATTTT
TRBV18,TRBD2,TRBJ2-3,once,16,CASSPLLAGVTDTQYF,TGTGCCAGCTCACCACTCCTAGCGGGAGTGACAGATACGCAGTATTTT
TRBV6-5,.,TRBJ1-1,.,15,CASQNRARGITEAFF,TGTGCCAGCCAAAACCGAGCTAGGGGGATCACTGAAGCTTTCTTT
TRBV7-3,.,TRBJ2-5,.,16,CASSLKAIGARETQYF,TGTGCCAGCAGTCTTAAGGCTATCGGGGCTCGGGAGACCCAGTACTTC
TRBV11-2,TRBD1,TRBJ1-4,.,14,CASSLTGGEEKLFF,TGTGCCAGCAGCCTAACAGGGGGTGAAGAAAAACTGTTTTTT
TRBV6-6,.,TRBJ2-2,.,14,CASSKGGNTGELFF,TGTGCCAGCAGCAAGGGCGGAAACACCGGGGAGCTGTTTTTT
TRBV5-8,.,TRBJ2-1,.,12,CASSLAVLRQFF,TGTGCCAGCAGCTTGGCGGTTCTCCGGCAGTTCTTC
TRBV11-2,.,TRBJ1-2,.,14,CASSSRDLSTGYTF,TGTGCCAGCAGCTCGAGGGACCTATCAACCGGCTACACCTTC
TRBV5-8,.,TRBJ2-5,.,13,CASSQSGGTTQYF,TGTGCCAGCAGCCAGTCAGGTGGAACGACCCAGTACTTC
TRBV20-1,TRBD2,TRBJ2-7,.,11,CSSGRTYEQYF,TGCAGTAGCGGGAGGACCTACGAGCAGTACTTC
TRBV2,.,TRBJ1-4,.,14,CASVRAAIEEKLFF,TGTGCCAGCGTGAGGGCGGCGATAGAAGAAAAACTGTTTTTT
TRBV4-1,.,TRBJ1-1,.,16,CASSHVGWAGNTEAFF,TGCGCCAGCAGCCATGTTGGGTGGGCGGGCAACACTGAAGCTTTCTTT
TRBV6-1,.,TRBJ2-7,.,12,CASSEHNYEQYF,TGTGCCAGCAGTGAACATAATTACGAGCAGTACTTC
TRBV29-1,TRBD2,TRBJ2-3,.,17,CSGVVGSGRTSKDTQYF,TGCAGCGGGGTAGTGGGAAGCGGGAGGACTTCCAAAGATACGCAGTATTTT
TRBV2,.,TRBJ2-7,.,14,CASRTAQLSYEQYF,TGTGCCAGCAGGACAGCCCAGTTATCCTACGAGCAGTACTTC
TRBV7-9,TRBD2,TRBJ2-7,.,16,CASKVHEERETGEQYF,TGTGCCAGCAAGGTCCACGAGGAGCGGGAGACTGGCGAGCAGTACTTC
TRBV4-3,TRBD2,TRBJ2-5,.,16,CASSWYLAGGEETQYF,TGCGCCAGCAGCTGGTATCTAGCGGGAGGGGAAGAGACCCAGTACTTC
TRBV6-1,TRBD1,TRBJ2-7,.,13,CASTRDRADEQYF,TGTGCCAGCACCCGGGACAGGGCCGACGAGCAGTACTTC
TRBV4-3,TRBD2,TRBJ2-1,.,16,CASSQAQAGVDNEQFF,TGCGCCAGCAGCCAAGCTCAAGCGGGAGTCGACAATGAGCAGTTCTTC
TRBV29-1,.,TRBJ1-1,.,13,CSVEGRVNTEAFF,TGCAGCGTTGAGGGCAGGGTGAACACTGAAGCTTTCTTT
TRBV4-1,TRBD2,TRBJ2-1,.,15,CASSQETSAYNEQFF,TGCGCCAGCAGCCAAGAAACTAGCGCTTACAATGAGCAGTTCTTC
TRBV7-7,.,TRBJ2-3,.,14,CASSLAPSTDTQYF,TGTGCTAGCAGCTTAGCCCCTAGCACAGATACGCAGTATTTT
TRBV10-3,.,TRBJ2-2,.,18,CAISESDPRGLLTGELFF,TGTGCCATCAGTGAGTCGGATCCACGGGGCCTTTTAACCGGGGAGCTGTTTTTT
TRBV15,.,TRBJ1-4,.,19,CATSRDIGSSHPTNEKLFF,TGTGCCACCAGCAGAGATATCGGCAGCTCTCACCCAACTAATGAAAAACTGTTTTTT
TRBV9,.,TRBJ2-2,.,15,CASSVVASGTGELFF,TGTGCCAGCAGCGTAGTGGCTAGTGGCACCGGGGAGCTGTTTTTT